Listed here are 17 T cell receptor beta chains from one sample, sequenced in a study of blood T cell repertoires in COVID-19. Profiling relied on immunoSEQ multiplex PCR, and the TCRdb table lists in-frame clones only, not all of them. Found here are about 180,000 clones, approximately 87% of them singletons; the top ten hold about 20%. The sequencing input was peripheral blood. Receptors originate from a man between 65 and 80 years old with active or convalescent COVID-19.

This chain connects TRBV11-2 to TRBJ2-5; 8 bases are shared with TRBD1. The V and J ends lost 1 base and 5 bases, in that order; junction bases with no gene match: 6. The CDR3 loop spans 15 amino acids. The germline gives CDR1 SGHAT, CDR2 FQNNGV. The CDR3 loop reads CASSLGGQAWETQYF. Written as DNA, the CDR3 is TGTGCCAGCAGCTTAGGGGGACAGGCCTGGGAGACCCAGTACTTC. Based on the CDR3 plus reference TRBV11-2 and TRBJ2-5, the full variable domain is EAGVAQSPRYKIIEKRQSVAFWCNPISGHATLYWYQQILGQGPKLLIQFQNNGVVDDSQLPKDRFSAERLKGVDSTLKIQPAKLEDSAVYLCASSLGGQAWETQYFGPGTRLLVL.

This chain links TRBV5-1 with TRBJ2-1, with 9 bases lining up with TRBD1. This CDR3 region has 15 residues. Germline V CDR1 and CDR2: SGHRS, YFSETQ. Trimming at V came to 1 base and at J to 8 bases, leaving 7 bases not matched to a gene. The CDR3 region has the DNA TGCGCCAGCAGCTTGCCGGGACAGGGCCGCGATGAGCAGTTCTTC. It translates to CASSLPGQGRDEQFF.

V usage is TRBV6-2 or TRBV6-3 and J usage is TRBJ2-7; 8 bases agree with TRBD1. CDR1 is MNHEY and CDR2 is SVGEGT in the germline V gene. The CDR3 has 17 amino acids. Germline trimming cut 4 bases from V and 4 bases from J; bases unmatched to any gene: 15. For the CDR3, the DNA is TGTGCCAGCAGTTCCACCCTTCCGGACAGGGTATCGTACGAGCAGTACTTC. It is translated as CASSSTLPDRVSYEQYF.

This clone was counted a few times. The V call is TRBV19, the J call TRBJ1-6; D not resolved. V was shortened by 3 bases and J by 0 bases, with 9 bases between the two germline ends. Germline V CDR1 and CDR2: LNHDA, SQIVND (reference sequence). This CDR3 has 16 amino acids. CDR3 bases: TGTGCCAGTAGTATCGACAAGAGCTCCTATAATTCACCCCTCCACTTT. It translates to CASSIDKSSYNSPLHF.

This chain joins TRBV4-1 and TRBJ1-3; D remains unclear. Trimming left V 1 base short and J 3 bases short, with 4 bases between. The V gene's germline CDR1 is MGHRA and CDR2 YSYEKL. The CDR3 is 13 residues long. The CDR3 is CASSQGSGNTIYF. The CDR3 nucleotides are TGCGCCAGCAGCCAAGGGAGTGGAAACACCATATATTTT.

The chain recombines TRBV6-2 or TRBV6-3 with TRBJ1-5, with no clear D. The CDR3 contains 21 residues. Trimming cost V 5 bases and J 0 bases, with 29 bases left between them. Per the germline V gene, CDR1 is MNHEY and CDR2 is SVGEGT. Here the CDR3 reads CASSRHPAGTRFSHSNQPQHF. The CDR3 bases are TGTGCCAGCAGTCGCCACCCGGCAGGCACCCGTTTCTCCCATAGCAATCAGCCCCAGCATTTT.

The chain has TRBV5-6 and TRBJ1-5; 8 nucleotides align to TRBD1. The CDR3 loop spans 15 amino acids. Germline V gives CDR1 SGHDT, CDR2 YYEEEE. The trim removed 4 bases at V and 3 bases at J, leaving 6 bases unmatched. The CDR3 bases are TGTGCCAGCAGCAGAACAGGGGGGGACAATCAGCCCCAGCATTTT. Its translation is CASSRTGGDNQPQHF.

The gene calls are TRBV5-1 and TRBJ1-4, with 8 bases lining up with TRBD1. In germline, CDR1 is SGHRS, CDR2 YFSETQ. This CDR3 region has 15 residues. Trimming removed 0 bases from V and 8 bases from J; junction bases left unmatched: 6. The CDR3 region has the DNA TGCGCCAGCAGCTTGGTCCAGGGGGCAGGAGAAAAACTGTTTTTT. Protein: CASSLVQGAGEKLFF.

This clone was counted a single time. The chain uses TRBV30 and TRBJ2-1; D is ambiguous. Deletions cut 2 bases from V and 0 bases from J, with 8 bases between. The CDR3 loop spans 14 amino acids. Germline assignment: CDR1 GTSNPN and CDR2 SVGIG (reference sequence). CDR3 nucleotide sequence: TGTGCCTGGAGTCCCCGCGGCTCCTACAATGAGCAGTTCTTC. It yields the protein CAWSPRGSYNEQFF.

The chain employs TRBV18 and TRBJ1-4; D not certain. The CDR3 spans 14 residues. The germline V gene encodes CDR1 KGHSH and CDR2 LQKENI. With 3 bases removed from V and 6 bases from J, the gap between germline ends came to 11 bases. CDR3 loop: CASSPSQVDEKLFF. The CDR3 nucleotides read TGTGCCAGCTCACCGTCCCAGGTAGATGAAAAACTGTTTTTT.

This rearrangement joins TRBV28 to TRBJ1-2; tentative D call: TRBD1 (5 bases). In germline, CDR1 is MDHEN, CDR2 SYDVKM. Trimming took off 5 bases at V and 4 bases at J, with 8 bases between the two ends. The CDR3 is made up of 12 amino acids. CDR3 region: CASSGTVYGYTF. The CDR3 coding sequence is TGTGCCAGCAGTGGGACTGTCTATGGCTACACCTTC.

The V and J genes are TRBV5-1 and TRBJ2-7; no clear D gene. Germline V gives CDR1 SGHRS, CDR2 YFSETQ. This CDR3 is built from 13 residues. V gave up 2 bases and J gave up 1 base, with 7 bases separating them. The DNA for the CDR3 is TGCGCCAGCAGCTTCGGGTCATCCTACGAGCAGTACTTC. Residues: CASSFGSSYEQYF.

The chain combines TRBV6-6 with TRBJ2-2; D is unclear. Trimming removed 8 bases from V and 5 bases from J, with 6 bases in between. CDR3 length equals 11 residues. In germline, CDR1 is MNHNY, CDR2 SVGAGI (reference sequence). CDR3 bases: TGTGCCAGCGCGCCGACCGGGGAGCTGTTTTTT. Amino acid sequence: CASAPTGELFF.

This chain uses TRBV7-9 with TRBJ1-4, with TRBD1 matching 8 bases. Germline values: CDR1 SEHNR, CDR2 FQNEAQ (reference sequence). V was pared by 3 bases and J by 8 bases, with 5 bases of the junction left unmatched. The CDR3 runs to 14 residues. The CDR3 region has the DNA TGTGCCAGCAGCTTTGGACAGGGTGAAGAAAAACTGTTTTTT. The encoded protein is CASSFGQGEEKLFF.

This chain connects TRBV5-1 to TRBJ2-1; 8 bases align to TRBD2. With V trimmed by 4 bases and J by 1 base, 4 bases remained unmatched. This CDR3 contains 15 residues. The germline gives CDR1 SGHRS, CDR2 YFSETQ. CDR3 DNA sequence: TGCGCCAGCAGCCCGGCTAGCGGGTCCTACAATGAGCAGTTCTTC. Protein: CASSPASGSYNEQFF. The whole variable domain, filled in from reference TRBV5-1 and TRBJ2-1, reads KAGVTQTPRYLIKTRGQQVTLSCSPISGHRSVSWYQQTPGQGLQFLFEYFSETQRNKGNFPGRFSGRQFSNSRSEMNVSTLELGDSALYLCASSPASGSYNEQFFGPGTRLTVL.

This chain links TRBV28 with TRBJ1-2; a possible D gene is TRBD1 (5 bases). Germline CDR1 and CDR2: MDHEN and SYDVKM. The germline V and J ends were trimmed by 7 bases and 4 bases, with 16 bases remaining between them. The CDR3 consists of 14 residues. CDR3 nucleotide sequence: TGTGCCAGCACTCCCCCCAACAGGAGCTATGGCTACACCTTC. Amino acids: CASTPPNRSYGYTF.

CDR3 region: CATSDFRGSNGELFF. The CDR3 nucleotides read TGTGCCACCAGTGATTTCCGGGGGAGCAACGGGGAGCTGTTTTTT. The V and J genes are TRBV24-1 and TRBJ2-2; maybe TRBD2 (6 bases). Trimming took 1 base from V and 7 from J, leaving 12 bases between them. The germline gives CDR1 KGHDR, CDR2 SFDVKD. The CDR3 covers 15 residues.